This TCR beta chain derives from a study of cytomegalovirus exposure and HLA in healthy donors. Findings of the study overall: Reports showed the classifier diagnosing cytomegalovirus status with high specificity and sensitivity. About 150 TCR beta chains were listed as cytomegalovirus-associated. The majority of TCR sequences were rare, yet some public TCRs appeared in many donors. In vitro assays verified that a few CMV-associated chains recognized CMV antigens specifically.

This table comes from immunoSEQ multiplex PCR, and its TCRdb copy is limited to in-frame clones, with some not included. Found here are roughly 200,000 clones, roughly 86% of them singletons; the top ten hold approximately 7.7%. As for this clone: The target antigen is unknown.

The TCR comes from a man aged 25 to 45 in good health and CMV-seropositive. Sequencing was done on a sample of PBMCs.

This chain's CDR3 is CASSLETGTEQFF. The CDR3 nucleotides are TGTGCCAGCAGCTTAGAGACAGGCACTGAGCAGTTCTTC. The chain employs TRBV7-9 and TRBJ2-1, with D maybe TRBD1 (6 bases). Trimming left V 1 base short and J 9 bases short, with 10 bases between. The CDR3 covers 13 residues. Germline CDR1 SEHNR, CDR2 FQNEAQ (reference sequence).